This T cell receptor beta chain came from a study of Ad26.COV2.S vaccination and SARS-CoV-2 variants. Whole-study results and caveats: Placebo recipients trailed vaccine recipients in spike-specific TCR breadth. Analytic work on TCR breadth and depth might have understated the full extent of total T cell responses.

Treatment indicated: 19 received Ad26.COV2.S at low or high dose, single or two shots; roughly 5 received placebo; per-sample allocation not given. Specimen acquisition occurred on day 63 following the initial vaccine or placebo injection. Wuhan-strain spike was delivered by a replication-incompetent Ad26 vector. Sequencing used immunoSEQ multiplex PCR; TCRdb keeps in-frame clones, though not all of them. The sample records about 350,000 clones, approximately 86% being singletons. The V segment lost 3 bases and the J segment 7 bases; nucleotides outside the gene matches: 5. CDR1 SNHLY and CDR2 FYNNEI come from the germline V gene. The CDR3 loop spans 14 amino acids. This clone appeared a single time. The antigen is unknown.

The chain has TRBV2 and TRBJ2-2, with 7 positions matching TRBD1. The TCR comes from a person aged 18-60 years who received the Ad26.COV2.S COVID-19 vaccine or a placebo. Sequences were derived from peripheral blood, sampled in a trial of Ad26.COV2.S vaccine versus placebo. The CDR3 sequence is CASSDRTGVGELFF. CDR3 in DNA: TGTGCCAGCAGTGATAGGACAGGAGTCGGGGAGCTGTTTTTT.